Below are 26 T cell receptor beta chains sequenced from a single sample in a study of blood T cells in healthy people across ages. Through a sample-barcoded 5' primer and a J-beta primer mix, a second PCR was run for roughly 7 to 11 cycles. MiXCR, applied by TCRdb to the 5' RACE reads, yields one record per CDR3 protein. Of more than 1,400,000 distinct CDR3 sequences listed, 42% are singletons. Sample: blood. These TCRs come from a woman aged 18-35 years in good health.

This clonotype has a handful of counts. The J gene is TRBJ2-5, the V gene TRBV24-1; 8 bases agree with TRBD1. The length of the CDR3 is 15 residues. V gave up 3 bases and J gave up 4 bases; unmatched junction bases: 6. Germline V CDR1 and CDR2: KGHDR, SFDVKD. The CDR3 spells CATSDPQGEGETQYF. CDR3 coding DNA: TGTGCCACCAGTGATCCACAGGGGGAAGGAGAGACCCAGTACTTC.

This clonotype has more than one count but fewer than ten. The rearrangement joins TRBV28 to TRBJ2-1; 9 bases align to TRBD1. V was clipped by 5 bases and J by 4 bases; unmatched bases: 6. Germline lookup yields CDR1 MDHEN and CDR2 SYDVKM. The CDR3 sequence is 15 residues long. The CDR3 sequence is CASSTFGTGYNEQFF. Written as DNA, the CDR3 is TGTGCCAGCAGTACCTTCGGGACAGGGTACAATGAGCAGTTCTTC.

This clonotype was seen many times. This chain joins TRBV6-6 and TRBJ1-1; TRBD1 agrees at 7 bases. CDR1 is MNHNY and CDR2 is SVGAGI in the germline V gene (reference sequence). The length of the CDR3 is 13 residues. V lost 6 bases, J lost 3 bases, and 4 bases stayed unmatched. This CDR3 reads CASSLTGDTEAFF. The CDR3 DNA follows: TGTGCCAGCAGCTTAACAGGGGACACTGAAGCTTTCTTT.

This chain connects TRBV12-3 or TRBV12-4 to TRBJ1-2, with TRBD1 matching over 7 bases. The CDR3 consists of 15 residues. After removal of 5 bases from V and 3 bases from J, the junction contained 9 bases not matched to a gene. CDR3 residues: CASSGQTGIDYGYTF. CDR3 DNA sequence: TGTGCCAGCAGTGGGCAGACAGGGATCGACTATGGCTACACCTTC.

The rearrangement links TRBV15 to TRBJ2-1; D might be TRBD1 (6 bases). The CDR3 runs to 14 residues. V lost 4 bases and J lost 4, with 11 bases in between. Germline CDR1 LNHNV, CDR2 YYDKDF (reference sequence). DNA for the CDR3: TGTGCCACCAGCACAGGGGTGATTTACAATGAGCAGTTCTTC. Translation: CATSTGVIYNEQFF.

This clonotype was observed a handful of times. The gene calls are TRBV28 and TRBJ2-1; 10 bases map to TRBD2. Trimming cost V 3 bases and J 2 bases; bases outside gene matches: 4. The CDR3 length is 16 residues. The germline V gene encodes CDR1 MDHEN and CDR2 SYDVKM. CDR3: CASSFLAGDPYNEQFF. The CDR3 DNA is TGTGCCAGCAGTTTTCTAGCGGGGGACCCCTACAATGAGCAGTTCTTC.

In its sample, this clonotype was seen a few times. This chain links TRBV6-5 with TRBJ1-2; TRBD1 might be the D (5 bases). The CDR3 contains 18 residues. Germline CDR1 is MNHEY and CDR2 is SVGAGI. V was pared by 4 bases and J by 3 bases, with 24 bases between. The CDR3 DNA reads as TGTGCCAGCAGTTTACTCGGGGGGATTTGGGCCTCATACTATGGCTACACCTTC. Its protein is CASSLLGGIWASYYGYTF.

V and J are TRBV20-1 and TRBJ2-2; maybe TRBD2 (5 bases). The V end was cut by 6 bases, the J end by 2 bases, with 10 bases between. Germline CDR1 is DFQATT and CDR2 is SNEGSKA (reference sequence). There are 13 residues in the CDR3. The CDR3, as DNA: TGCAGTGCGATAGCGACTAACACCGGGGAGCTGTTTTTT. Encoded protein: CSAIATNTGELFF.

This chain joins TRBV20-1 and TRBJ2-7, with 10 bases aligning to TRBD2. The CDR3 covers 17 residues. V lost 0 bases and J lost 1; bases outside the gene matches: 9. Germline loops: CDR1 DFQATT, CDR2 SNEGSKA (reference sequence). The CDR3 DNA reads TGCAGTGCTAGAGATCCCCTAGCGGGGGCCTTTTCCTACGAGCAGTACTTC. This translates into CSARDPLAGAFSYEQYF.

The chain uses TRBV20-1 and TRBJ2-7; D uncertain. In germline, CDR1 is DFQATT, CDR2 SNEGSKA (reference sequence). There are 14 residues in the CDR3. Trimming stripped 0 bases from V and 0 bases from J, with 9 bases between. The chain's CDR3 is CSAREGSNSYEQYF. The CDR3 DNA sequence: TGCAGTGCTAGAGAAGGCTCAAACTCCTACGAGCAGTACTTC.

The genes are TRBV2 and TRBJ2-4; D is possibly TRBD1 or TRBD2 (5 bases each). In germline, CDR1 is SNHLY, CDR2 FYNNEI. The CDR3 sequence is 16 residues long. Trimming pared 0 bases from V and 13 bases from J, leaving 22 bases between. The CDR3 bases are TGTGCCAGCAGTGAAGCACAAAGGGACGTCGGCCCGGGGCAGTACTTC. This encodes CASSEAQRDVGPGQYF.

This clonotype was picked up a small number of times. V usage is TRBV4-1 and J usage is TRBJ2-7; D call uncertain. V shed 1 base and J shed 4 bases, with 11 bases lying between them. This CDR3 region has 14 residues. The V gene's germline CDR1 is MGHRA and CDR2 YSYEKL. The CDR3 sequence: CASSQGVTQYEQYF. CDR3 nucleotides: TGCGCCAGCAGCCAAGGGGTCACTCAATACGAGCAGTACTTC.

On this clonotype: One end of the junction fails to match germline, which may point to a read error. This chain's CDR3 is CSARALAQNIQYF. The DNA of the CDR3 is TGCAGTGCTAGAGCTCTGGCCCAAAACATCCAGTACTTC. J is TRBJ2-4 and V is TRBV20-1; no reliable D call. The CDR3 extends over 13 amino acids. The germline V gene has CDR1 DFQATT and CDR2 SNEGSKA (reference sequence).

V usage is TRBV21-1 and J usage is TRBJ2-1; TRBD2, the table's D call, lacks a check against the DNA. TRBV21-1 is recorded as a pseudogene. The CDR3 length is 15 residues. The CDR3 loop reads CAIPRRELPGDEQFF. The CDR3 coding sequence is TGTGCCATTCCGAGGCGGGAGCTACCCGGTGATGAGCAGTTCTTC.

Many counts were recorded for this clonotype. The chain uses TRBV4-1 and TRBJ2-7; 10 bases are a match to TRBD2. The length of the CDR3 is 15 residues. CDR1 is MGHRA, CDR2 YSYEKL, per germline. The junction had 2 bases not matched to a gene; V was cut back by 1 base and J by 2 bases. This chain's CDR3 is CASSQVTSGAYEQYF. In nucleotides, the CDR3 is TGCGCCAGCAGCCAAGTCACTAGCGGGGCCTACGAGCAGTACTTC.

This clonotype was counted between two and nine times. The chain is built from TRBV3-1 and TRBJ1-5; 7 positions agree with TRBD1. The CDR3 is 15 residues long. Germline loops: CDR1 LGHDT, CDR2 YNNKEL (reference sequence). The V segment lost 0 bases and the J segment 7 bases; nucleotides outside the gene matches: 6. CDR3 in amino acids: CASSQETGMGQPQHF. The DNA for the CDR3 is TGTGCCAGCAGCCAAGAGACAGGGATGGGGCAGCCCCAGCATTTT.

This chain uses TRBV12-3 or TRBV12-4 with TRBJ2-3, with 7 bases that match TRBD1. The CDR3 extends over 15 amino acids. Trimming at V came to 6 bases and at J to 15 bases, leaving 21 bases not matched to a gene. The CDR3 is CASRRTGYPTDTEYF. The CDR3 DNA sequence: TGTGCCAGCAGGAGGACAGGTTACCCTACAGATACGGAATATTTT.

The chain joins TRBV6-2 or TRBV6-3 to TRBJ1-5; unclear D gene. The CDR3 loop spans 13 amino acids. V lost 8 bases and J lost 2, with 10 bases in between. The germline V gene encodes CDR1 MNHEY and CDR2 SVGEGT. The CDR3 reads CASARDGNQPQHF. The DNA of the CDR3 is TGTGCCAGCGCGCGGGATGGCAATCAGCCCCAGCATTTT.

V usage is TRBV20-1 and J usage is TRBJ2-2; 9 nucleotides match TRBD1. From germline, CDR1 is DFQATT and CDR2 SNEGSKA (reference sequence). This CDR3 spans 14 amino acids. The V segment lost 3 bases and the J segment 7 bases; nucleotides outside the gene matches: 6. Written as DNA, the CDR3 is TGCAGTGCTAGGGACAGGGGTGATAGCGGGGAGCTGTTTTTT. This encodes CSARDRGDSGELFF.

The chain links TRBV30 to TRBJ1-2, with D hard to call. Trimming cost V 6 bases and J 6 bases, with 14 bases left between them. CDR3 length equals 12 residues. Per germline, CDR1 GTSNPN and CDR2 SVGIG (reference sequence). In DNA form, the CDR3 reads TGTGCCTGTGCCTCTGGGAGAGATGGCTACACCTTC. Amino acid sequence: CACASGRDGYTF.

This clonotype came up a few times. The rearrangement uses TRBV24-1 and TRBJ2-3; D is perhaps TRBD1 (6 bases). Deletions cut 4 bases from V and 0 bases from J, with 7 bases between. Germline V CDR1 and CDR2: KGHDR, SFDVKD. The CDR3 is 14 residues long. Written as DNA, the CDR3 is TGTGCCACCAGTGAAAGGGGGAGCACAGATACGCAGTATTTT. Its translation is CATSERGSTDTQYF.

CDR3 loop: CASSAPTSGAYEQYF. The CDR3 coding sequence is TGTGCCAGCAGCGCGCCGACTAGCGGCGCCTACGAGCAGTACTTC. This chain joins TRBV7-2 and TRBJ2-7; TRBD2 matches at 9 bases. Germline loops: CDR1 SGHTA, CDR2 FQGNSA. The ends lost 5 bases at V and 2 bases at J; junction bases unmatched: 7. The CDR3 loop spans 15 amino acids.

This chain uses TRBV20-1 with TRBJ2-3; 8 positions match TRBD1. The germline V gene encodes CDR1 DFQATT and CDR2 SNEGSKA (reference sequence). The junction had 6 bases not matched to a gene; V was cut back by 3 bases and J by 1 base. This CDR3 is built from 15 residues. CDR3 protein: CSASTGGKGTDTQYF. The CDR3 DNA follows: TGCAGTGCTAGTACAGGGGGTAAGGGCACAGATACGCAGTATTTT.

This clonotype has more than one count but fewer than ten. The CDR3, as DNA: TGCAGTGCTAGACTGGGGGGGGAGACCCAGTACTTC. Protein product: CSARLGGETQYF. The rearrangement uses TRBV20-1 and TRBJ2-5; 7 nucleotides match TRBD2. The CDR3 is made up of 12 amino acids. Germline CDR1 is DFQATT and CDR2 is SNEGSKA (reference sequence). The junction had 2 bases not matched to a gene; V was cut back by 2 bases and J by 5 bases.

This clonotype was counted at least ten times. The CDR3, as DNA: TGCAGTGCTAGCAACGAATATAGCAATCAGCCCCAGCATTTT. This gives the protein CSASNEYSNQPQHF. The rearrangement uses TRBV20-1 and TRBJ1-5; D gene ambiguous. The CDR3 runs 14 residues. In germline, CDR1 is DFQATT, CDR2 SNEGSKA (reference sequence). With 3 bases removed from V and 0 bases from J, the gap between germline ends came to 9 bases.

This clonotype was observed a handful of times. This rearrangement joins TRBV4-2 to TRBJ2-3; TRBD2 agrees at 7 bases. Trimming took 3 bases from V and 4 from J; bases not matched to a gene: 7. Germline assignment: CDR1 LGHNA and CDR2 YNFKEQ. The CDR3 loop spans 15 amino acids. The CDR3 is CASSQEVLAADTQYF. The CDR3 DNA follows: TGTGCCAGCAGCCAGGAGGTCCTAGCGGCAGATACGCAGTATTTT.